This TCR beta chain was recovered during a study of vaccination effects on CD4 cells after COVID-19. Study as a whole: Each participant was given two doses of one vaccine (BNT162b2 or mRNA-1273).

Concerning this clone: The antigen remains undetermined.

The protocol was immunoSEQ multiplex PCR, while the TCRdb copy is restricted to in-frame clones and leaves out a portion. The table lists 65,000 to 90,000 clones, under 80% of them singletons, with under 12% in the top ten. V lost 3 bases, J lost 4 bases, and 9 bases lay in between. Germline V lookup: CDR1 ENHRY, CDR2 SYGVKD. The CDR3 covers 13 residues. Study observations and caveats: The study found marked clonal contraction of infection- and vaccine-induced clones late after vaccination.

ViraFEST expansion of antigen-specific CD4+ T cells with viral peptide pools preceded sequencing. Isolation of CD4+ T cells took place after 10 days of culture. In the vaccine recipients, nucleocapsid antibodies were negative and there was no prior SARS-CoV-2 infection. Here the sequenced sample was CD4+ T cells from PBMCs cultured with SARS-CoV-2 spike peptides, taken before COVID-19 vaccination. This TCR was recovered from a human donor who received a COVID-19 vaccine. The chain uses TRBV10-3 and TRBJ2-5; either TRBD1 or TRBD2 may supply D (6 bases each). In nucleotides, the CDR3 is TGTGCCATCAGTGACCGGGGGCCAGAGACCCAGTACTTC. Its protein is CAISDRGPETQYF.